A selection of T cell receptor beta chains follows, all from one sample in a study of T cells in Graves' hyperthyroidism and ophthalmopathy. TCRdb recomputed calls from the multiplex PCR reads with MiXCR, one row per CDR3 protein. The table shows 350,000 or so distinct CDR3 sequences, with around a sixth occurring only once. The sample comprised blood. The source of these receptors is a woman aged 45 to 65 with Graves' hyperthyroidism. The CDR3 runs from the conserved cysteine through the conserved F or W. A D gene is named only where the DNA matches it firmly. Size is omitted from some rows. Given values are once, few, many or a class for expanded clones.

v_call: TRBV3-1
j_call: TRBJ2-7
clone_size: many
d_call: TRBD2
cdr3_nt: TGTGCCAGCAGCCACCCACTAGCGGGAGGCTCCTACGAGCAGTACTTC
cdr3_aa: CASSHPLAGGSYEQYF

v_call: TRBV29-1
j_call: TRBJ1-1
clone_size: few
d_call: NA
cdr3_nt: TGCAGCGTCCACAGGGTACCCCCCACTGAAGCTTTCTTT
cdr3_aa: CSVHRVPPTEAFF

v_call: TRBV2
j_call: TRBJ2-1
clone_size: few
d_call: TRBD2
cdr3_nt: TGTGCCAGCAGTATACTAGCGGGAGTACGAGATGAGCAGTTCTTC
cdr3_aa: CASSILAGVRDEQFF

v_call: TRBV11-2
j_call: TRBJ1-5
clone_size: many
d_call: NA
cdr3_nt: TGTGCCAGCAGCTTAGGAGGGATTGGGAATCAGCCCCAGCATTTT
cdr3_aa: CASSLGGIGNQPQHF

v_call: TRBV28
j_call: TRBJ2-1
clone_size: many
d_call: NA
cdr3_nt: TGCGCCAGCAGCCTTAGGGATGAGCAGTTCTTC
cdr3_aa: CASSLRDEQFF

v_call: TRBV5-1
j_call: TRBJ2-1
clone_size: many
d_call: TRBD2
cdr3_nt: TGCGCCAGCAGCTTGGATACCGGGACTAGCTTCACTGAGCAGTTCTTC
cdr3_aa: CASSLDTGTSFTEQFF

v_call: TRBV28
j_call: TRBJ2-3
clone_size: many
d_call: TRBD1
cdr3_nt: TGTGCCAGCCAGACAGGGTTGTTCACAGATACGCAGTATTTT
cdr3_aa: CASQTGLFTDTQYF

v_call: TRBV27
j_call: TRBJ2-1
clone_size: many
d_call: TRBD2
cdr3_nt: TGTGCCAGCAGTTTCGGCGGGGGGGTCGGGAATGAGCAGTTCTTC
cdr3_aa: CASSFGGGVGNEQFF

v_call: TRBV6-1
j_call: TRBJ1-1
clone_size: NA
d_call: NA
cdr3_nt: TGTGCCAGCAGGGTAGGTGTGAACACTGAAGCTTTCTTT
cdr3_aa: CASRVGVNTEAFF

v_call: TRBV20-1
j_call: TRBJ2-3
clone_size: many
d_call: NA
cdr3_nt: TGCAGTGCTAGAGATCTGAGCGGACCCCAAGCGGGTACAGATACGCAGTATTTT
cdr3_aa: CSARDLSGPQAGTDTQYF

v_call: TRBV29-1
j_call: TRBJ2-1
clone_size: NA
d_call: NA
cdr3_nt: TGCAGCGTTGACGGGAACAATGAGCAGTTCTTC
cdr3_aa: CSVDGNNEQFF

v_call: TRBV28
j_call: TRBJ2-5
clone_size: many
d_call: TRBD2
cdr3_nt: TGTGCCAGCAAGGGGCTAGCGGGAGGACGGAGGGAGACCCAGTACTTC
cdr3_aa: CASKGLAGGRRETQYF

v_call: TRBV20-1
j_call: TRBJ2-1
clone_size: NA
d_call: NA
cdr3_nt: TGCAGTGCTAGAGACTACCGGGCCTCACCGGGGAATGAGCAGTTCTTC
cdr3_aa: CSARDYRASPGNEQFF

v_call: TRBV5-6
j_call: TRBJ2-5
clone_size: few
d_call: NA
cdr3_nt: TGTGCCAGCAGCTTGAGTTCTACGGGGGAAGAGACCCAGTACTTC
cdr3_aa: CASSLSSTGEETQYF

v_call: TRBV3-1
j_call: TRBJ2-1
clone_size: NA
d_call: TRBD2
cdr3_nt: TGTGCCAGCAGCCAAGACCCCAGCGGGGGGGATCGGAATGAGCAGTTCTTC
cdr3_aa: CASSQDPSGGDRNEQFF